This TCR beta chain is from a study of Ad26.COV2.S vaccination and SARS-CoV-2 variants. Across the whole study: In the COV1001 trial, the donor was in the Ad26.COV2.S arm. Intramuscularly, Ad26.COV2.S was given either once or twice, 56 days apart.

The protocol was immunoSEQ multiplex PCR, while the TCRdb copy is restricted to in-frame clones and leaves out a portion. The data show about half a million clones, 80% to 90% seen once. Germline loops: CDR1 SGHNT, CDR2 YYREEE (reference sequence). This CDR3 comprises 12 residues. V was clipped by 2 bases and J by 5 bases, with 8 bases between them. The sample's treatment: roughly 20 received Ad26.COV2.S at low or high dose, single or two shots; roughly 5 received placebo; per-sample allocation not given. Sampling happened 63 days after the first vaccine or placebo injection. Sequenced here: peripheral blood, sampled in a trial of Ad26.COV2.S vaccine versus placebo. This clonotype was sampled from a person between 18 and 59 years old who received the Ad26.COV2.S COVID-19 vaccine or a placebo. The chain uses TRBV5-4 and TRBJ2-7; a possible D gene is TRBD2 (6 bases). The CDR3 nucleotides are TGTGCCAGCAGCTTATGGGGGGACGAGCAGTACTTC. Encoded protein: CASSLWGDEQYF. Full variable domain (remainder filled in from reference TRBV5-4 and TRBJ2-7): ETGVTQSPTHLIKTRGQQVTLRCSSQSGHNTVSWYQQALGQGPQFIFQYYREEENGRGNFPPRFSGLQFPNYSSELNVNALELDDSALYLCASSLWGDEQYFGPGTRLTVT.